These 18 T cell receptor beta chains originate from one sample sequenced in a study of blood T cell repertoires in COVID-19. Data came from immunoSEQ multiplex PCR; TCRdb stores just in-frame clones and leaves some out. This table holds tens of thousands of clones, roughly 84% found once. The sample comprised peripheral blood. These receptors were taken from a woman aged 80 or over with acute or convalescent COVID-19.

This sequence joins TRBV7-9 and TRBJ1-4; no firm D call. Germline CDR1 SEHNR, CDR2 FQNEAQ (reference sequence). The CDR3 is 16 residues long. V was shortened by 5 bases and J by 5 bases, with 18 bases between the two germline ends. CDR3 amino acids: CASSGGEGLLNEKLFF. CDR3 nucleotides: TGTGCCAGCAGCGGCGGGGAGGGTCTATTAAATGAAAAACTGTTTTTT.

This clone was seen a single time. This chain links TRBV28 with TRBJ1-5; no firm D call. V shed 2 bases and J shed 2 bases, with 10 bases lying between them. The CDR3 totals 15 residues. Germline V gives CDR1 MDHEN, CDR2 SYDVKM. CDR3 protein: CASSLLALGNQPQHF. As DNA, the CDR3 is TGTGCCAGCAGTTTACTGGCTCTTGGCAATCAGCCCCAGCATTTT.

The count of this clone is one. The rearrangement uses TRBV5-1 and TRBJ2-3; 11 bases are shared with TRBD2. CDR1 is SGHRS, CDR2 YFSETQ, per germline. The CDR3 is 16 amino acids. Trimming at V came to 4 bases and at J to 1 base, leaving 5 bases not matched to a gene. In nucleotides, the CDR3 is TGCGCCAGCAGCCCGGGACTAGCGGATGGCACAGATACGCAGTATTTT. This sequence encodes CASSPGLADGTDTQYF.

The chain is built from TRBV4-3 and TRBJ2-7; 14 positions match TRBD2. Looked up from germline, CDR1 is LGHNA and CDR2 is YSLEER. CDR3 size: 17 residues. Trimming removed 0 bases from V and 7 bases from J; junction bases left unmatched: 8. The DNA for the CDR3 is TGCGCCAGCAGCCAAGATGTTGGGACTAGCGGGAGTGGTGAGCAGTACTTC. The encoded protein is CASSQDVGTSGSGEQYF.

V is TRBV7-9 and J is TRBJ1-2; 9 bases agree with TRBD1. Germline trimming cut 5 bases from V and 5 bases from J; bases unmatched to any gene: 9. The CDR3 runs 15 residues. The germline gives CDR1 SEHNR, CDR2 FQNEAQ (reference sequence). CDR3 region: CASSTPGQGGYGYTF. The CDR3 coding sequence is TGTGCCAGCAGCACGCCGGGACAGGGAGGGTATGGCTACACCTTC.

The chain employs TRBV12-3 or TRBV12-4 and TRBJ1-5; D is undetermined. This CDR3 has 12 residues. V lost 5 bases and J lost 11, with 13 bases in between. CDR3 sequence (DNA): TGTGCCAGCAGTCCCTATCTGTTGGCCCAGCATTTT. Protein: CASSPYLLAQHF.

The CDR3 coding sequence is TGTGCCAGCAGTTACCCAGGTCTGCCGCAGTATTTT. This gives the protein CASSYPGLPQYF. The chain carries TRBV6-5 and TRBJ2-3; D is ambiguous. This CDR3 has 12 amino acids. Germline CDR1 MNHEY, CDR2 SVGAGI. V shed 2 bases and J shed 10 bases, with 10 bases lying between them.

The rearrangement uses TRBV30 and TRBJ1-3, with no clear D. The CDR3 spans 14 residues. V was shortened by 0 bases and J by 7 bases, with 13 bases between the two germline ends. Germline V gene sequence: CDR1 GTSNPN, CDR2 SVGIG (reference sequence). Written as DNA, the CDR3 is TGTGCCTGGAGTGTCGCGGGGAATCTCAACACCATATATTTT. Translation: CAWSVAGNLNTIYF.

The genes are TRBV12-3 or TRBV12-4 and TRBJ1-1, with 7 bases matching TRBD1. Trimming cost V 5 bases and J 8 bases; bases outside gene matches: 8. The CDR3 has 13 amino acids. The CDR3 is CASSIRDSLEAFF. Here the CDR3 DNA reads TGTGCCAGCAGTATCCGGGACAGTCTAGAAGCTTTCTTT.

This sequence joins TRBV5-1 and TRBJ2-1; D is uncertain. Germline V gives CDR1 SGHRS, CDR2 YFSETQ. V was clipped by 5 bases and J by 0 bases, with 12 bases between them. This CDR3 is 15 amino acids long. The CDR3 reads CASRPTVSSYNEQFF. The DNA for the CDR3 is TGCGCCAGCAGACCTACAGTTAGCTCCTACAATGAGCAGTTCTTC.

The chain is built from TRBV6-2 or TRBV6-3 and TRBJ2-2; 7 bases are a match to TRBD1. Germline CDR1 and CDR2: MNHEY and SVGEGT. Trimming removed 4 bases from V and 1 base from J; junction bases left unmatched: 3. The CDR3 is made up of 15 amino acids. The CDR3 sequence is CASSFRGLNTGELFF. CDR3 sequence (DNA): TGTGCCAGCAGTTTTAGGGGGCTGAACACCGGGGAGCTGTTTTTT.

The rearrangement joins TRBV24-1 to TRBJ2-3, with TRBD1 as a possible D gene (5 bases). Germline values: CDR1 KGHDR, CDR2 SFDVKD. V lost 3 bases to trimming and J lost 3 bases, with 15 bases between them. This CDR3 spans 16 amino acids. Written as DNA, the CDR3 is TGTGCCACCAGTGATCCCAGGGCTCTCGGGACAGATACGCAGTATTTT. Translation: CATSDPRALGTDTQYF.

This clone occurred once. The V gene is TRBV14, the J gene TRBJ2-5; 9 nucleotides line up with TRBD2. Germline-derived CDR1 and CDR2 are SGHDN and FVKESK. The CDR3 length is 14 residues. Trimming at V came to 4 bases and at J to 5 bases, leaving 5 bases not matched to a gene. CDR3 DNA: TGTGCCAGCAGCCTGCGGGGGGGCCGGGAGACCCAGTACTTC. This translates into CASSLRGGRETQYF.

The gene calls are TRBV7-2 and TRBJ1-1, with TRBD1 matching over 12 bases. The CDR3 loop spans 17 amino acids. Germline CDR1 reads SGHTA; CDR2 reads FQGNSA. V shed 1 base, J shed 3 bases, and the junction held 6 bases outside the gene matches. Written as DNA, the CDR3 is TGTGCCAGCAGCTTAGGGGGACAGGGGGCCGTGTACACTGAAGCTTTCTTT. It is translated as CASSLGGQGAVYTEAFF.

This sequence joins TRBV6-2 or TRBV6-3 and TRBJ2-3, with no clear D. CDR3 size: 13 residues. V was shortened by 4 bases and J by 4 bases, with 9 bases between the two germline ends. The germline gives CDR1 MNHEY, CDR2 SVGEGT. The CDR3 coding sequence is TGTGCCAGCAGTTGGCCGCTCGCAGATACGCAGTATTTT. This gives the protein CASSWPLADTQYF.

The chain is built from TRBV5-1 and TRBJ2-1, with 8 positions matching TRBD2. CDR1 is SGHRS, CDR2 YFSETQ, per germline. The CDR3 runs 16 residues. V lost 4 bases and J lost 4; bases outside the gene matches: 10. This CDR3 reads CASSPGSGGSYNEQFF. CDR3 nucleotides: TGCGCCAGCAGCCCTGGAAGCGGGGGATCATACAATGAGCAGTTCTTC.

The V gene is TRBV27, the J gene TRBJ1-6; TRBD1 aligns across 10 bases. The CDR3 totals 20 residues. Looked up from germline, CDR1 is MNHEY and CDR2 is SMNVEV (reference sequence). The J segment lost 0 bases and the V segment lost 4 bases, leaving 12 bases of the junction unmatched. The CDR3 is CASSWGTGQGPSSYNSPLHF. Written as DNA, the CDR3 is TGTGCCAGCAGTTGGGGCACGGGACAGGGGCCGAGCTCCTATAATTCACCCCTCCACTTT.

This chain joins TRBV18 and TRBJ2-5; D not resolved. The germline gives CDR1 KGHSH, CDR2 LQKENI. With 4 bases removed from V and 2 bases from J, the gap between germline ends came to 5 bases. CDR3 length: 12 residues. CDR3 nucleotides: TGTGCCAGCTCACGGGCACAAGAGACCCAGTACTTC. It translates to CASSRAQETQYF.